The TCR beta chain under discussion was sequenced for a study of CD8+CD57+ T cells in acquired aplastic anemia. Study context: Sorted CD4+ and CD8+ cell DNA averaged around 3 ug.

The TCR beta profiling, which covered VDJ combination and CDR3 sequence, was carried out using genomic DNA as the template. In TCRdb, the reads were re-called with MiXCR into one record per CDR3 protein. The sample lists roughly 190,000 distinct CDR3 sequences, approximately 49% seen once, with more than 15% in the top ten. In regard to this clonotype: Its antigen is not known.

Overall study findings and caveats: Patients and controls shared 25 to 35 CD8+ CDR3 sequences, highly expressed in patients.

This CDR3 is built from 15 residues. The junction had 11 bases not matched to a gene; V was cut back by 6 bases and J by 8 bases. Germline loops: CDR1 SGHVS, CDR2 FNYEAQ. The sequence came from a human donor in good health, serving as a control. Specimen: sorted CD4+, CD8+, or CD8+CD57+ T cells (not recorded which) from PBMCs. The chain employs TRBV7-6 and TRBJ1-4, with 8 bases matching TRBD1. The CDR3 spells CASSFADRVAEKLFF. The CDR3 coding sequence is TGTGCCAGCAGTTTCGCGGACAGGGTGGCAGAAAAACTGTTTTTT.